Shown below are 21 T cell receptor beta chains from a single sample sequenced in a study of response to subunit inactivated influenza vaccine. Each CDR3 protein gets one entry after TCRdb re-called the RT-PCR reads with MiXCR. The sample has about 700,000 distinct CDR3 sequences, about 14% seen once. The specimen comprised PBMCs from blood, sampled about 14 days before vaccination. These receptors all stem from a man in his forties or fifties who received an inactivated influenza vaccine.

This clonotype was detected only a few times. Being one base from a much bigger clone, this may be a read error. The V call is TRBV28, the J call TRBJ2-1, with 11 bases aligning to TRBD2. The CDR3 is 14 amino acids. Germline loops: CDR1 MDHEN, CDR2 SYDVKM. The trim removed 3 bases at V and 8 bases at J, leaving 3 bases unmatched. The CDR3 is CASSFSGRADEQFF. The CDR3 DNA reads TGTGCCAGCAGTTTTAGCGGGAGGGCCGATGAGCAGTTCTTC.

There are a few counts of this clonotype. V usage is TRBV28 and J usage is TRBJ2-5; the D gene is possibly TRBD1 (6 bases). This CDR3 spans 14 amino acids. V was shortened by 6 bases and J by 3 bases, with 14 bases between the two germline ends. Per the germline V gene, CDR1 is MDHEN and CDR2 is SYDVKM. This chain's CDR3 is CASRETGGKETQYF. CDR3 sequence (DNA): TGTGCCAGCAGGGAGACAGGTGGGAAAGAGACCCAGTACTTC.

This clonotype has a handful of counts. The CDR3: CASSFVLGFAEAFF. The CDR3 DNA reads as TGTGCCAGCAGCTTTGTCTTAGGATTTGCTGAAGCTTTCTTT. The genes are TRBV5-6 and TRBJ1-1; no reliable D call. The V gene's germline CDR1 is SGHDT and CDR2 YYEEEE. This CDR3 is 14 amino acids long. V shed 2 bases and J shed 6 bases, with 14 bases lying between them.

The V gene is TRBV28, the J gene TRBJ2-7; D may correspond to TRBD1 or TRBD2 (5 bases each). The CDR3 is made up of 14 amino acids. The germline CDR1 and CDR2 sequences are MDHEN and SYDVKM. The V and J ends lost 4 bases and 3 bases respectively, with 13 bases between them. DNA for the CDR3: TGTGCCAGCAGTTCGCCAGTGGGGGTCTACGAGCAGTACTTC. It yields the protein CASSSPVGVYEQYF.

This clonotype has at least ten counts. The CDR3 loop reads CSARDGGSFSYNEQFF. The CDR3 DNA reads as TGCAGTGCTAGAGATGGCGGGAGCTTCTCCTACAATGAGCAGTTCTTC. V usage is TRBV20-1 and J usage is TRBJ2-1; TRBD2 agrees at 7 bases. V trimming: 0 bases; J trimming: 0 bases; junction bases outside the gene matches: 5. The CDR3 has 16 residues. Germline values: CDR1 DFQATT, CDR2 SNEGSKA (reference sequence).

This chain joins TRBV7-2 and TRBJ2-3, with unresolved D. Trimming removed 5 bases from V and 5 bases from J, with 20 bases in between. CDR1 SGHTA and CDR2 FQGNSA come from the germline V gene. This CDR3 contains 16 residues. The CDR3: CASSQGRFRFVDTQYF. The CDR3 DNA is TGTGCCAGCAGCCAAGGGCGGTTCAGGTTCGTAGATACGCAGTATTTT. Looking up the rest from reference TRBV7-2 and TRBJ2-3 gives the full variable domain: GAGVSQSPSNKVTEKGKDVELRCDPISGHTALYWYRQSLGQGLEFLIYFQGNSAPDKSGLPSDRFSAERTGGSVSTLTIQRTQQEDSAVYLCASSQGRFRFVDTQYFGPGTRLTVL.

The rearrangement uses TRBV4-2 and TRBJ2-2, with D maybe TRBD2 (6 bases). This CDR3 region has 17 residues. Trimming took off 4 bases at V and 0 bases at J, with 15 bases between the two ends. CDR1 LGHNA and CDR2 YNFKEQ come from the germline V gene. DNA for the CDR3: TGTGCCAGCAGCCGGGGAAATAGCGGAGCGAACACCGGGGAGCTGTTTTTT. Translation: CASSRGNSGANTGELFF.

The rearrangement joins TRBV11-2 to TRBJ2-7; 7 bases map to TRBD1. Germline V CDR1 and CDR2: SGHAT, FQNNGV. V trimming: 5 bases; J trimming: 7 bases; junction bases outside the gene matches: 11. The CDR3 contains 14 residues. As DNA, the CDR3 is TGTGCCAGCAGCCTCTCCCGACAGGGAACTGAGCAGTACTTC. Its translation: CASSLSRQGTEQYF. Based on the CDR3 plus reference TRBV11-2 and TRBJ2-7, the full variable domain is EAGVAQSPRYKIIEKRQSVAFWCNPISGHATLYWYQQILGQGPKLLIQFQNNGVVDDSQLPKDRFSAERLKGVDSTLKIQPAKLEDSAVYLCASSLSRQGTEQYFGPGTRLTVT.

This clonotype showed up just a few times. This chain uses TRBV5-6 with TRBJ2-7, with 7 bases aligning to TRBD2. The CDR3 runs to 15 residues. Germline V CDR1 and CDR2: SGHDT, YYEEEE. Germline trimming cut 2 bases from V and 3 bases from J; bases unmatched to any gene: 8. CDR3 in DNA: TGTGCCAGCAGCTTTAACGCGGGAGTAAACTACGAGCAGTACTTC. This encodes CASSFNAGVNYEQYF. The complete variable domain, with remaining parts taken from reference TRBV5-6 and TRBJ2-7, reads DAGVTQSPTHLIKTRGQQVTLRCSPKSGHDTVSWYQQALGQGPQFIFQYYEEEERQRGNFPDRFSGHQFPNYSSELNVNALLLGDSALYLCASSFNAGVNYEQYFGPGTRLTVT.

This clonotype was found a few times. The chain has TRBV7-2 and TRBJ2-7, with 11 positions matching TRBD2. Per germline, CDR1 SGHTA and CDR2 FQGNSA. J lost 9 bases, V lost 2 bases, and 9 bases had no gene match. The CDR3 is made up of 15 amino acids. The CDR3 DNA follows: TGTGCCAGCAGCTTATCTAGCGGGAGGCCGCGGGGGCAGTACTTC. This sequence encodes CASSLSSGRPRGQYF.

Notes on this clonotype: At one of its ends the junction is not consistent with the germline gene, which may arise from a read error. This chain's CDR3 is CASSLRTGTYTF. The DNA of the CDR3 is TGTGCCAGCAGCTTACGAACCGGGACTTACACTTTC. The chain combines TRBV7-9 with TRBJ2-5, with D perhaps TRBD2 (6 bases). This CDR3 is built from 12 residues. Germline CDR1 reads SEHNR; CDR2 reads FQNEAQ (reference sequence).

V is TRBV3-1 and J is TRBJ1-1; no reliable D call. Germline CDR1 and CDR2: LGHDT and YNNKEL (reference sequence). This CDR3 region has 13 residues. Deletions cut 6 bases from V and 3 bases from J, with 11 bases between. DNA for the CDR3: TGTGCCAGCAGTCGTCGACGGGACACTGAAGCTTTCTTT. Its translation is CASSRRRDTEAFF.

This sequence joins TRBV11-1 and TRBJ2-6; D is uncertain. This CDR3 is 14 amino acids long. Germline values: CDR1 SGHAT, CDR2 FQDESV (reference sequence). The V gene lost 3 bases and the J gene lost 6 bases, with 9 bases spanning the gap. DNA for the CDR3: TGTGCCAGCAGCTTTGGGCTTCAGGCCAACGTCCTGACTTTC. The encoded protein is CASSFGLQANVLTF.

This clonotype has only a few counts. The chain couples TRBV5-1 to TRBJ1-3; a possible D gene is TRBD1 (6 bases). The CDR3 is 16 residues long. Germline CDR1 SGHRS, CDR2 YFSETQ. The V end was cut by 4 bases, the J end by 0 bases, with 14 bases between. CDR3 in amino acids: CASSQGQTSSGNTIYF. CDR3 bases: TGCGCCAGCAGCCAAGGACAGACTAGCTCTGGAAACACCATATATTTT.

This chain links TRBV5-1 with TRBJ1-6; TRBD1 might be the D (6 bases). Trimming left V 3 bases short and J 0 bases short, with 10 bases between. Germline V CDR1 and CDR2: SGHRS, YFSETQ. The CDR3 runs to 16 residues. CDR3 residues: CASSSDSSSYNSPLHF. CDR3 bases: TGCGCCAGCAGCTCGGACAGTTCCTCCTATAATTCACCCCTCCACTTT.

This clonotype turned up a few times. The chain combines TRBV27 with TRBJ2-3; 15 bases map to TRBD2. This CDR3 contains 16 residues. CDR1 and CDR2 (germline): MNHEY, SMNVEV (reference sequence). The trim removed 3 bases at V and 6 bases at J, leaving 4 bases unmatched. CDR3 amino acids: CASSFGTSGRRDTQYF. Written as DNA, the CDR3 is TGTGCCAGCAGTTTCGGGACTAGCGGGAGGCGGGATACGCAGTATTTT.

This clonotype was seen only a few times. The CDR3: CASRTRDRGTGELFF. CDR3 nucleotide sequence: TGTGCCAGCAGGACAAGGGACAGGGGTACCGGGGAGCTGTTTTTT. V is TRBV12-3 or TRBV12-4 and J is TRBJ2-2, with TRBD1 matching 10 bases. V was clipped by 6 bases and J by 5 bases; unmatched bases: 6. The CDR3 has 15 residues.

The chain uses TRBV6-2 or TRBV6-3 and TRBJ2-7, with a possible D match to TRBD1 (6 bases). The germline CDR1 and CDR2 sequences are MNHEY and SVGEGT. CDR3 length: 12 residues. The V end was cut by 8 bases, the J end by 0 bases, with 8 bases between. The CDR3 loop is CASEDSSYEQYF. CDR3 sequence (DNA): TGTGCCAGCGAGGACAGCTCCTACGAGCAGTACTTC.

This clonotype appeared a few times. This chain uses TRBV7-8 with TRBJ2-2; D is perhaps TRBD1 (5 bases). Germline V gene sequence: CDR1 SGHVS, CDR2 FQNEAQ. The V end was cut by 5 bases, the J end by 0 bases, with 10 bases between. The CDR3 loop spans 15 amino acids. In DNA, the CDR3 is TGTGCCAGCAGCACAGGAGCCACGAACACCGGGGAGCTGTTTTTT. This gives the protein CASSTGATNTGELFF.

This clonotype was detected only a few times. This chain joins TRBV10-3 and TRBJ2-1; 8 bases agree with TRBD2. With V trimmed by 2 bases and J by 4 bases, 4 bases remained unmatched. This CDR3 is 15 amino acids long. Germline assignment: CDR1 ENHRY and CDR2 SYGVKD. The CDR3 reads CAISETGGRYNEQFF. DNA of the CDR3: TGTGCCATCAGTGAGACGGGGGGGCGGTACAATGAGCAGTTCTTC.

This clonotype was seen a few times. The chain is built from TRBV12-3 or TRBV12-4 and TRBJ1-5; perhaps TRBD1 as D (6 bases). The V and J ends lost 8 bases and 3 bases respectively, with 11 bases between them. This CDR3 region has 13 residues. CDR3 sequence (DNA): TGTGCCAGCGCCGGGACACACAATCAGCCCCAGCATTTT. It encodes CASAGTHNQPQHF.